The 27 T cell receptor beta chains presented below share a single source sample, sequenced in a study of T cells in Graves' hyperthyroidism and ophthalmopathy. RNA transcripts were the template for amplifying TCR beta CDR3 regions. Carried out on the TCR CDR3, a first-round RT-PCR used the HTBI primer set. One entry per CDR3 protein results from TCRdb running MiXCR on the multiplex PCR reads. Altogether approximately 490,000 distinct CDR3 sequences are present, around a fifth being singletons, with the ten largest covering approximately 54%. The sample consisted of blood. The source is a woman aged 70-85 years with Graves' ophthalmopathy.

This clonotype has only a few counts. The chain recombines TRBV9 with TRBJ2-1; 11 bases are shared with TRBD2. The V gene end was trimmed by 2 bases and the J gene end by 6 bases; junction bases not matched to a gene: 13. The CDR3 contains 18 residues. The germline gives CDR1 SGDLS, CDR2 YYNGEE. The CDR3 reads CASSVKTTGLADFNEQFF. CDR3 nucleotide sequence: TGTGCCAGCAGCGTCAAGACAACGGGACTAGCGGATTTCAATGAGCAGTTCTTC.

The rearrangement joins TRBV7-8 to TRBJ2-7; TRBD2 matches 7 bases. CDR3 length equals 16 residues. The J segment lost 2 bases and the V segment lost 2 bases, leaving 9 bases of the junction unmatched. Germline V CDR1 and CDR2: SGHVS, FQNEAQ. CDR3 region: CASSLPRGRGPYEQYF. CDR3 bases: TGTGCCAGCAGCTTACCCCGCGGGAGAGGGCCCTACGAGCAGTACTTC.

The chain uses TRBV30 and TRBJ2-1; no definite D call. Trimming stripped 4 bases from V and 1 base from J, with 8 bases between. Germline CDR1 and CDR2: GTSNPN and SVGIG (reference sequence). This CDR3 spans 13 amino acids. The CDR3 loop is CAWNPGSYNEQFF. DNA of the CDR3: TGTGCCTGGAATCCAGGTTCCTACAATGAGCAGTTCTTC.

The table lists this clonotype with many counts. The CDR3 sequence: CASSDSGRSYEQYF. CDR3 nucleotides: TGTGCCAGCAGTGATAGCGGAAGGTCCTACGAGCAGTACTTC. This chain uses TRBV2 with TRBJ2-7, with D perhaps matching TRBD2 (6 bases). Trimming shortened V by 3 bases and J by 1 base, and 10 bases separated the two germline ends. Germline-derived CDR1 and CDR2 are SNHLY and FYNNEI. This CDR3 is 14 amino acids long.

This clonotype was counted ten times or more. The V and J genes are TRBV6-1 and TRBJ2-2; weak D call: TRBD1 (7 bases). Trimming left V 5 bases short and J 5 bases short, with 15 bases between. The CDR3 length is 15 residues. CDR1 is MNHNS, CDR2 SASEGT, per germline. The CDR3 region is CASSLGPGGTGELFF. CDR3 sequence (DNA): TGTGCCAGCAGTTTGGGGCCAGGGGGGACCGGGGAGCTGTTTTTT.

The chain couples TRBV11-3 to TRBJ2-7, with TRBD1 matching over 8 bases. The CDR3 is 14 residues long. Germline assignment: CDR1 SGHNT and CDR2 YENEEA. The trim removed 4 bases at V and 3 bases at J, leaving 5 bases unmatched. CDR3 DNA sequence: TGTGCCAGCAGCTATCGGACAGGGAACTACGAGCAGTACTTC. Its protein product is CASSYRTGNYEQYF.

This clonotype was picked up a small number of times. The rearrangement joins TRBV15 to TRBJ2-7, with D perhaps matching TRBD2 (6 bases). The V end was cut by 5 bases, the J end by 3 bases, with 20 bases between. CDR3 length: 16 amino acids. Germline CDR1 LNHNV, CDR2 YYDKDF (reference sequence). CDR3 region: CATSLGVEGFSYEQYF. The CDR3 bases are TGTGCCACCAGCCTAGGGGTGGAGGGGTTCAGCTACGAGCAGTACTTC. Together with reference TRBV15 and TRBJ2-7, the CDR3 gives the full variable domain: DAMVIQNPRYQVTQFGKPVTLSCSQTLNHNVMYWYQQKSSQAPKLLFHYYDKDFNNEADTPDNFQSRRPNTSFCFLDIRSPGLGDTAMYLCATSLGVEGFSYEQYFGPGTRLTVT.

In its sample, this clonotype was seen a few times. The rearrangement uses TRBV12-3 or TRBV12-4 and TRBJ1-1, with D perhaps matching TRBD1 (6 bases). CDR3 length equals 14 residues. The ends were cut back, 4 bases at V and 5 bases at J, with 14 bases in the middle. The CDR3, as DNA: TGTGCCAGCAGTTACCACCACAGGGAGACTGAAGCTTTCTTT. Residues: CASSYHHRETEAFF.

The V call is TRBV7-2, the J call TRBJ2-5; D might be TRBD2 (5 bases). Trimming removed 6 bases at V and 0 bases at J, with 14 bases between. The CDR3 sequence is 15 residues long. Germline CDR1 reads SGHTA; CDR2 reads FQGNSA. The CDR3 coding sequence is TGTGCCAGCAGTCCATACTCCGGGAACCAAGAGACCCAGTACTTC. Translated, it gives CASSPYSGNQETQYF.

In its sample, this clonotype was seen many times. The CDR3 nucleotides are TGTGCCAGCAGCTCCCTCTTGCGGGGGGAGTACGAGCAGTACTTC. It is translated as CASSSLLRGEYEQYF. The chain has TRBV11-2 and TRBJ2-7, with TRBD2 matching 8 bases. This CDR3 comprises 15 residues. J was trimmed by 4 bases and V by 4 bases; bases with no gene match: 9. Germline CDR1 reads SGHAT; CDR2 reads FQNNGV.

This chain's CDR3 is CASSESRRGVNTEAFF. In nucleotides, the CDR3 is TGCGCCAGCAGTGAGTCTCGCAGGGGAGTGAACACTGAAGCTTTCTTT. The rearrangement joins TRBV10-2 to TRBJ1-1; TRBD1 is a possible D gene (6 bases). The CDR3 runs to 16 residues. Deletions cut 0 bases from V and 0 bases from J, with 11 bases between. Per germline, CDR1 WSHSY and CDR2 SAAADI.

The chain recombines TRBV2 with TRBJ2-3; D may be TRBD1 (5 bases). Trimming shortened V by 6 bases and J by 0 bases, and 13 bases separated the two germline ends. CDR3 length equals 15 residues. CDR1 SNHLY and CDR2 FYNNEI come from the germline V gene. CDR3 in DNA: TGTGCCAGCAGAGTCCAGGGTCTTAGCACAGATACGCAGTATTTT. It yields the protein CASRVQGLSTDTQYF.

This clonotype showed up just once. This chain connects TRBV19 to TRBJ1-1, with a tentative D call TRBD1 (6 bases). Between the trimmed V and J ends, which lost 1 base and 7 bases, there was a span of 13 bases. CDR1 and CDR2 from the germline V gene are LNHDA and SQIVND (reference sequence). The CDR3 is 14 amino acids. CDR3 nucleotides: TGTGCCAGTAGTATAGGTACAGGGAGAGTTGAAGCTTTCTTT. Its protein is CASSIGTGRVEAFF.

This clonotype is a singleton in its sample. The chain recombines TRBV10-2 with TRBJ2-7, with 7 bases fitting TRBD1. The CDR3 is 13 residues long. Germline V gene data show CDR1 as WSHSY and CDR2 as SAAADI. With V trimmed by 4 bases and J by 9 bases, 9 bases remained unmatched. The CDR3 DNA follows: TGCGCCAGCAGTGGGGACAGCAGAGGTTGGCAGTACTTC. Amino acid sequence: CASSGDSRGWQYF.

The chain combines TRBV15 with TRBJ1-2; D might be TRBD1 (5 bases). Germline loops: CDR1 LNHNV, CDR2 YYDKDF (reference sequence). Trimming took off 4 bases at V and 2 bases at J, with 17 bases between the two ends. CDR3 length: 16 amino acids. CDR3 loop: CATSKDRRGLNYGYTF. CDR3 nucleotides: TGTGCCACCAGCAAAGACCGAAGGGGCTTAAACTATGGCTACACCTTC.

Comments on this clonotype: Without the conserved terminal phenylalanine or tryptophan, this CDR3 likely stems from a read error. This chain uses TRBV11-1 with TRBJ2-7; tentatively, D is TRBD1 or TRBD2 (5 bases each). The CDR3 runs 13 residues. Trimming stripped 7 bases from V and 4 bases from J, with 14 bases between. Germline CDR1 is SGHAT and CDR2 is FQDESV (reference sequence). CDR3 nucleotides: TGTGCCAGCACCTTCGGGACCCTTTACGAGCAGTACCTC. It encodes CASTFGTLYEQYL.

A note on this clonotype: One end of the junction fails to match germline, which may point to a read error. The chain recombines TRBV27 with TRBJ1-1, with no clear D. Germline assignment: CDR1 MNHEY and CDR2 SMNVEV (reference sequence). The CDR3 loop spans 14 amino acids. CDR3: CAGSLWSGNTEAFF. CDR3 nucleotides: TGTGCCGGCAGTTTATGGTCCGGGAACACTGAAGCTTTCTTT.

This clonotype was counted at least ten times. The rearrangement uses TRBV10-3 and TRBJ2-7; 10 nucleotides agree with TRBD2. The CDR3 has 15 residues. J lost 5 bases, V lost 2 bases, and 6 bases had no gene match. The germline V gene encodes CDR1 ENHRY and CDR2 SYGVKD. The CDR3 here is CAISEPSGLADEQYF. The CDR3 nucleotides are TGTGCCATCAGTGAGCCCTCCGGACTAGCGGACGAGCAGTACTTC.

The chain carries TRBV9 and TRBJ2-3, with 9 positions matching TRBD2. This CDR3 spans 15 amino acids. Germline V gives CDR1 SGDLS, CDR2 YYNGEE. After removal of 0 bases from V and 4 bases from J, the junction contained 3 bases not matched to a gene. CDR3 region: CASSVGLAGSDTQYF. CDR3 bases: TGTGCCAGCAGCGTAGGCCTAGCGGGATCAGATACGCAGTATTTT.

The J gene is TRBJ1-2, the V gene TRBV6-1; a possible D gene is TRBD1 (6 bases). V was cut by 8 bases and J by 5 bases, with 24 bases left in between. Germline lookup yields CDR1 MNHNS and CDR2 SASEGT. The CDR3 is 16 residues long. The DNA of the CDR3 is TGTGCCAGCCGATCCGGGACACGCGGCGCGGCTTATGGCTACACCTTC. Encoded protein: CASRSGTRGAAYGYTF.

The V gene is TRBV18, the J gene TRBJ1-6, with TRBD1 matching 7 bases. J lost 2 bases, V lost 5 bases, and 6 bases had no gene match. Germline CDR1 is KGHSH and CDR2 is LQKENI. The length of the CDR3 is 16 residues. CDR3 nucleotide sequence: TGTGCCAGCTCATCCGACAGGGCGCCCTATAATTCACCCCTCCACTTT. Translating it yields CASSSDRAPYNSPLHF.

The V and J genes are TRBV20-1 and TRBJ2-1; 9 bases are a match to TRBD2. J was trimmed by 9 bases and V by 0 bases; bases with no gene match: 12. The CDR3 is 16 residues long. The germline gives CDR1 DFQATT, CDR2 SNEGSKA (reference sequence). The CDR3 coding sequence is TGCAGTGCTAGAGATCGGCAGCGGGAGGCCCTGAGTGAGCAGTTCTTC. This gives the protein CSARDRQREALSEQFF.

This clonotype came up a few times. V and J are TRBV7-9 and TRBJ1-4; D uncertain. V lost 2 bases, J lost 4 bases, and 14 bases lay in between. There are 16 residues in the CDR3. Germline V gene data show CDR1 as SEHNR and CDR2 as FQNEAQ (reference sequence). This chain's CDR3 is CASSLLSGRLNEKLFF. The CDR3 DNA follows: TGTGCCAGCAGCTTACTGTCCGGACGACTTAATGAAAAACTGTTTTTT.

This clonotype was counted a few times. J is TRBJ2-1 and V is TRBV3-1; D perhaps matches TRBD2 (7 bases). Germline lookup yields CDR1 LGHDT and CDR2 YNNKEL (reference sequence). V lost 7 bases and J lost 2, with 24 bases in between. There are 18 residues in the CDR3. The CDR3 region has the DNA TGTGCCAGCACCCCGCTGGGGGGCGGGAGAGGAACCTACAATGAGCAGTTCTTC. It specifies CASTPLGGGRGTYNEQFF.

The V and J genes are TRBV10-3 and TRBJ1-2; 7 bases are a match to TRBD1. V lost 4 bases, J lost 6 bases, and 14 bases stayed unmatched. CDR3 length equals 16 residues. Germline loops: CDR1 ENHRY, CDR2 SYGVKD. DNA of the CDR3: TGTGCCATCAGTGCTTGGGGACAGCCGATTTATCATGGCTACACCTTC. Its protein is CAISAWGQPIYHGYTF.

This clonotype was found many times. The chain carries TRBV7-2 and TRBJ1-3; D is undetermined. The V gene's germline CDR1 is SGHTA and CDR2 FQGNSA. CDR3 length: 18 residues. Trimming cost V 0 bases and J 0 bases, with 15 bases left between them. The CDR3 DNA is TGTGCCAGCAGCTTAGCGCTCGGCCTGACACACTCTGGAAACACCATATATTTT. Amino acids: CASSLALGLTHSGNTIYF.

This clonotype came up once. The V call is TRBV13, the J call TRBJ1-1; no definite D call. V dropped 1 base and J dropped 3 bases, with 6 bases sitting between them. The CDR3 spans 13 residues. Germline V gene sequence: CDR1 PRHDT, CDR2 FYEKMQ (reference sequence). CDR3 sequence (DNA): TGTGCCAGCAGCTTAGCTCCTGACACTGAAGCTTTCTTT. Amino acids: CASSLAPDTEAFF.